These 20 T cell receptor beta chains were sequenced from one sample in a study of blood T cell repertoires in COVID-19. Sequencing used immunoSEQ multiplex PCR; TCRdb keeps in-frame clones, though not all of them. Found here are 250,000 or so clones, 85% to 95% of them singletons; the top ten hold roughly 0.89%. Sequencing was carried out using peripheral blood. The receptors stem from a man aged 30-40 years with COVID-19, enrolled during active disease.

Of note for this clone: Different DNA sequences within this sample yield the same CDR3. The chain employs TRBV5-1 and TRBJ1-1; 9 nucleotides line up with TRBD1. This CDR3 comprises 15 residues. Germline values: CDR1 SGHRS, CDR2 YFSETQ. With V trimmed by 4 bases and J by 4 bases, 8 bases remained unmatched. CDR3 amino acids: CASSLGDRVGTEAFF. The CDR3 DNA reads as TGCGCCAGCAGCCTGGGGGACAGGGTAGGCACTGAAGCTTTCTTT.

V usage is TRBV7-9 and J usage is TRBJ1-1; 7 bases match TRBD1. The V and J ends lost 1 base and 11 bases, in that order; junction bases with no gene match: 13. This CDR3 is built from 15 residues. Germline V gene data show CDR1 as SEHNR and CDR2 as FQNEAQ (reference sequence). The chain's CDR3 is CASSLVGQGGENAFF. DNA for the CDR3: TGTGCCAGCAGCTTAGTGGGGCAGGGGGGTGAGAATGCTTTCTTT.

The gene calls are TRBV5-1 and TRBJ1-6; D not certain. CDR3 length: 15 amino acids. V was cut by 0 bases and J by 5 bases, with 9 bases left in between. The germline CDR1 and CDR2 sequences are SGHRS and YFSETQ. This CDR3 reads CASSLDGKNNSPLHF. The CDR3 nucleotides read TGCGCCAGCAGCTTGGACGGGAAGAATAATTCACCCCTCCACTTT.

The chain uses TRBV2 and TRBJ2-3; 9 nucleotides line up with TRBD2. V trimming: 5 bases; J trimming: 5 bases; junction bases outside the gene matches: 17. Germline CDR1 and CDR2: SNHLY and FYNNEI. The CDR3 has 18 residues. The CDR3 here is CASSTPPGAGGSEDTQYF. The CDR3 nucleotides are TGTGCCAGCAGTACCCCGCCCGGAGCGGGGGGAAGTGAAGATACGCAGTATTTT.

The genes are TRBV7-9 and TRBJ1-6; 7 bases align to TRBD1. J was trimmed by 7 bases and V by 1 base; bases with no gene match: 10. Germline assignment: CDR1 SEHNR and CDR2 FQNEAQ (reference sequence). The CDR3 has 17 amino acids. The CDR3 spells CASSLGLTQGQNSPLHF. CDR3 in DNA: TGTGCCAGCAGCTTAGGGTTGACACAGGGACAGAATTCACCCCTCCACTTT.

The chain carries TRBV29-1 and TRBJ1-2; 9 nucleotides match TRBD1. With V trimmed by 1 base and J by 6 bases, 6 bases remained unmatched. Per the germline V gene, CDR1 is SQVTM and CDR2 is ANQGSEA. The CDR3 covers 14 residues. The CDR3 region has the DNA TGCAGCGTTGAAGGGGGGGACAGGGTCCATGGCTACACCTTC. Translated: CSVEGGDRVHGYTF. Based on the CDR3 plus reference TRBV29-1 and TRBJ1-2, the full variable domain is SAVISQKPSRDICQRGTSLTIQCQVDSQVTMMFWYRQQPGQSLTLIATANQGSEATYESGFVIDKFPISRPNLTFSTLTVSNMSPEDSSIYLCSVEGGDRVHGYTFGSGTRLTVV.

The chain combines TRBV19 with TRBJ2-7; 7 nucleotides match TRBD1. From germline, CDR1 is LNHDA and CDR2 SQIVND (reference sequence). The V segment lost 4 bases and the J segment 2 bases; nucleotides outside the gene matches: 5. This CDR3 region has 14 residues. The CDR3 nucleotides read TGTGCCAGTAGTACGACAGGGTCCGCCTACGAGCAGTACTTC. As protein: CASSTTGSAYEQYF.

The chain couples TRBV27 to TRBJ1-2, with D tentatively TRBD1 (6 bases). V lost 5 bases and J 7 bases, leaving 17 bases between the germline ends. The CDR3 runs 14 residues. Germline loops: CDR1 MNHEY, CDR2 SMNVEV (reference sequence). As DNA, the CDR3 is TGTGCCAGCAGTGACCAACAGGGAATCGGTGGCTACACCTTC. It codes for CASSDQQGIGGYTF.

V usage is TRBV6-5 and J usage is TRBJ2-7; 7 positions match TRBD2. The CDR3 consists of 16 residues. With V trimmed by 0 bases and J by 1 base, 6 bases remained unmatched. Germline CDR1 is MNHEY and CDR2 is SVGAGI. DNA for the CDR3: TGTGCCAGCAGTTACTCGCGGGGGTTGGGGTCCTACGAGCAGTACTTC. This codes for CASSYSRGLGSYEQYF.

The chain combines TRBV4-1 with TRBJ1-1; perhaps TRBD1 as D (5 bases). V was pared by 1 base and J by 1 base, with 7 bases between. Germline CDR1 MGHRA, CDR2 YSYEKL. The CDR3 totals 14 residues. CDR3 in amino acids: CASSQGGENTEAFF. The CDR3 DNA sequence: TGCGCCAGCAGCCAAGGGGGGGAGAACACTGAAGCTTTCTTT.

This clone was observed a handful of times. V gene TRBV5-1 combines with J gene TRBJ2-7; tentatively, D is TRBD1 (5 bases). The CDR3 sequence is 13 residues long. Germline lookup yields CDR1 SGHRS and CDR2 YFSETQ. Trimming removed 2 bases at V and 1 base at J, with 7 bases between. CDR3 in amino acids: CASSFQGSYEQYF. The DNA of the CDR3 is TGCGCCAGCAGCTTCCAGGGTTCCTACGAGCAGTACTTC.

The genes are TRBV10-1 and TRBJ2-3; 7 bases agree with TRBD1. CDR1 is WNHNN and CDR2 is SYGVQD in the germline V gene (reference sequence). This CDR3 has 18 amino acids. V lost 5 bases, J lost 0 bases, and 14 bases stayed unmatched. CDR3 loop: CASSNRDRPSASTDTQYF. The CDR3 DNA sequence: TGCGCCAGCAGTAACCGGGACAGACCTTCCGCTAGCACAGATACGCAGTATTTT.

This clone has a single count. The chain carries TRBV11-2 and TRBJ2-6; no firm D call. The CDR3 covers 16 residues. Per the germline V gene, CDR1 is SGHAT and CDR2 is FQNNGV. V was pared by 1 base and J by 0 bases, with 7 bases between. DNA of the CDR3: TGTGCCAGCAGCTTAGTGTCCGGCTCTGGGGCCAACGTCCTGACTTTC. It codes for CASSLVSGSGANVLTF.

This clone was seen only once. J is TRBJ2-1 and V is TRBV3-1 (or the pseudogene TRBV3-2), with TRBD2 matching over 12 bases. Germline-derived CDR1 and CDR2 are LGHDT and YNNKEL (reference sequence). Germline trimming cut 2 bases from V and 7 bases from J; bases unmatched to any gene: 3. The CDR3 is made up of 15 amino acids. CDR3 sequence reads: CASSQRGTSGNEQFF. As DNA, the CDR3 is TGTGCCAGCAGCCAAAGGGGGACTAGCGGGAATGAGCAGTTCTTC.

The V and J genes are TRBV30 and TRBJ1-5; perhaps TRBD1 as D (5 bases). Trimming removed 4 bases at V and 6 bases at J, with 16 bases between. Germline V gene data show CDR1 as GTSNPN and CDR2 as SVGIG (reference sequence). This CDR3 comprises 14 residues. Written as DNA, the CDR3 is TGTGCCTGGACCTTCACCGGGGGGAGTCAGCCCCAGCATTTT. It yields the protein CAWTFTGGSQPQHF.

The chain combines TRBV5-1 with TRBJ1-6, with D maybe TRBD1 (5 bases). Germline V gene sequence: CDR1 SGHRS, CDR2 YFSETQ. Deletions cut 5 bases from V and 5 bases from J, with 17 bases between. This CDR3 contains 16 residues. The CDR3 is CASSQSPGGNNSPLHF. CDR3 nucleotides: TGCGCCAGCAGTCAGAGCCCCGGGGGAAATAATTCACCCCTCCACTTT.

The rearrangement links TRBV27 to TRBJ2-1, with D possibly matching TRBD1 (6 bases). CDR1 is MNHEY, CDR2 SMNVEV, per germline (reference sequence). Deletions cut 5 bases from V and 6 bases from J, with 20 bases between. The CDR3 is 16 residues long. CDR3 sequence: CASSRSGTNIVNEQFF. The CDR3 DNA reads as TGTGCCAGCAGTAGATCCGGGACAAACATTGTCAATGAGCAGTTCTTC.

Regarding this clone: Because it lacks the conserved phenylalanine or tryptophan at the end, this CDR3 is likely a read error. The V and J genes are TRBV7-9 and TRBJ2-7, with 9 positions matching TRBD1. The junction had 6 bases not matched to a gene; V was cut back by 6 bases and J by 3 bases. Per germline, CDR1 SEHNR and CDR2 FQNEAQ (reference sequence). The CDR3 consists of 14 residues. The DNA for the CDR3 is TGTGCCAGCAGGAGGGGACAGGGCGACTACGAGCAGTACCTC. Protein: CASRRGQGDYEQYL.

V is TRBV4-1 and J is TRBJ1-2; D is unclear. The CDR3 has 15 amino acids. Deletions cut 1 base from V and 4 bases from J, with 13 bases between. Germline CDR1 is MGHRA and CDR2 is YSYEKL. The CDR3 nucleotides are TGCGCCAGCAGCCAAGGGAGTGAGGGCCGCTATGGCTACACCTTC. Translating gives CASSQGSEGRYGYTF.

This rearrangement joins TRBV24-1 to TRBJ2-3; 8 bases map to TRBD2. V shed 6 bases, J shed 3 bases, and the junction held 10 bases outside the gene matches. Germline V gene sequence: CDR1 KGHDR, CDR2 SFDVKD. This CDR3 comprises 16 residues. As DNA, the CDR3 is TGTGCCACCAGTTCTCCCCGGGGGGGCGGGACAGATACGCAGTATTTT. This codes for CATSSPRGGGTDTQYF.